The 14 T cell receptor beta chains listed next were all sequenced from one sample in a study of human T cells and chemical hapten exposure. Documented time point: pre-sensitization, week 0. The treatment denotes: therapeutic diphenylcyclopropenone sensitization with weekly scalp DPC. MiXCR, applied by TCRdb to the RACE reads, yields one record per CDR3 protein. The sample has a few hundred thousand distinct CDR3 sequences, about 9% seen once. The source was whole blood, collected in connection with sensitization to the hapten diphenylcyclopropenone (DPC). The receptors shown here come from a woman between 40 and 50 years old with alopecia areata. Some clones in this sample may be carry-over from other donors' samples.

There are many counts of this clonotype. The CDR3 region is CASSLETGRALYNEQFF. CDR3 coding DNA: TGTGCCAGCAGTTTAGAGACAGGGAGGGCCCTATACAATGAGCAGTTCTTC. The chain links TRBV27 to TRBJ2-1, with D perhaps TRBD1 or TRBD2 (7 bases each). Germline V gene data show CDR1 as MNHEY and CDR2 as SMNVEV (reference sequence). The CDR3 runs 17 residues. Trimming stripped 2 bases from V and 4 bases from J, with 18 bases between.

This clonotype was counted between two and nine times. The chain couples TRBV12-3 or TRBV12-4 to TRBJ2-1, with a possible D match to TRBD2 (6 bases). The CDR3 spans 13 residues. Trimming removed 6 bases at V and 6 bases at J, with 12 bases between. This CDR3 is CASSRGTGNEQFF. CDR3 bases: TGTGCCAGCAGCCGCGGGACCGGCAATGAGCAGTTCTTC.

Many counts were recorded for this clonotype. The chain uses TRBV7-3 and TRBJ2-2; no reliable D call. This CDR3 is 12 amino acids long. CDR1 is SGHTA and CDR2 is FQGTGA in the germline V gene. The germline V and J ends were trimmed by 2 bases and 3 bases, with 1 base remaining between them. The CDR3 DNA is TGTGCCAGCAGCTTAGACACCGGGGAGCTGTTTTTT. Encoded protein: CASSLDTGELFF.

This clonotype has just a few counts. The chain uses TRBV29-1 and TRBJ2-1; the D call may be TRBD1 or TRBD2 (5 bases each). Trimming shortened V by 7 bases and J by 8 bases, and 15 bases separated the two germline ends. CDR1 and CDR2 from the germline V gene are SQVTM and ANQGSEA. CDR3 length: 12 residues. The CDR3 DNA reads TGCAGCGCTGGGACCGTAAGCCATGAGCAGTTCTTC. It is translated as CSAGTVSHEQFF.

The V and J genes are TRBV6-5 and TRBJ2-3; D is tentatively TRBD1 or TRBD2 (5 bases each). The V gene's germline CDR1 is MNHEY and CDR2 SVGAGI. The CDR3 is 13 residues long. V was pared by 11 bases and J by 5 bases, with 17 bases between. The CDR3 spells CAAGADARDTQYF. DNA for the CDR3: TGTGCCGCCGGGGCTGACGCGAGAGATACGCAGTATTTT.

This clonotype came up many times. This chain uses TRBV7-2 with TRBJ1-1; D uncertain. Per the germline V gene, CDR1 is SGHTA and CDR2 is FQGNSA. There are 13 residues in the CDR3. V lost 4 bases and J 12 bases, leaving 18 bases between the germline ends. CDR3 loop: CASSSAVALDPFF. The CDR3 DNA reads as TGTGCCAGCAGCTCCGCGGTGGCCCTGGATCCTTTCTTT.

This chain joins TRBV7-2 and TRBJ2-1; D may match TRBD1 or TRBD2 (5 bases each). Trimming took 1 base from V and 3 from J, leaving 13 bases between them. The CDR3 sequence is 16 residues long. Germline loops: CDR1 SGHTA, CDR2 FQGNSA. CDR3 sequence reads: CASSLGEGRIYNEQFF. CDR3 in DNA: TGTGCCAGCAGCTTAGGAGAGGGGCGAATCTACAATGAGCAGTTCTTC. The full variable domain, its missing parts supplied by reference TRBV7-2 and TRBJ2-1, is GAGVSQSPSNKVTEKGKDVELRCDPISGHTALYWYRQSLGQGLEFLIYFQGNSAPDKSGLPSDRFSAERTGGSVSTLTIQRTQQEDSAVYLCASSLGEGRIYNEQFFGPGTRLTVL.

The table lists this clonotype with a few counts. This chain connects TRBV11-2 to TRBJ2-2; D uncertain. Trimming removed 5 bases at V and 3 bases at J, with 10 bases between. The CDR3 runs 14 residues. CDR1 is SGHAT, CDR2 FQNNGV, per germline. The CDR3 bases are TGTGCCAGCAGCCCAGCTACCTACACCGGGGAGCTGTTTTTT. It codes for CASSPATYTGELFF.

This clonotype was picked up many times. This chain's CDR3 is CASRMDEIQPQHF. The CDR3 DNA reads TGTGCCAGCAGGATGGACGAAATACAGCCCCAGCATTTT. The V gene is TRBV2, the J gene TRBJ1-5; D is unresolved. The CDR3 runs 13 residues. Deletions cut 6 bases from V and 7 bases from J, with 13 bases between. The V gene's germline CDR1 is SNHLY and CDR2 FYNNEI.

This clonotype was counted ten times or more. The CDR3 spells CASRSGLAGGSSYNEQFF. For the CDR3, the DNA is TGTGCCAGCAGATCGGGACTAGCGGGAGGGAGCTCCTACAATGAGCAGTTCTTC. The V call is TRBV6-4, the J call TRBJ2-1, with 16 positions matching TRBD2. CDR3 length equals 18 residues. V was pared by 6 bases and J by 0 bases, with 5 bases of the junction left unmatched. Per the germline V gene, CDR1 is MRHNA and CDR2 is SNTAGT.

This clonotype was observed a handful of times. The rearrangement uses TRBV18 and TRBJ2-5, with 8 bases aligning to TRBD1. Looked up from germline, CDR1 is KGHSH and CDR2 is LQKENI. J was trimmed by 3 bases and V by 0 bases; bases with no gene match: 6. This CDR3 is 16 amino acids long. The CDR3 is CASSPPSSTGEETQYF. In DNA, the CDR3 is TGTGCCAGCTCACCACCGTCATCGACAGGGGAAGAGACCCAGTACTTC. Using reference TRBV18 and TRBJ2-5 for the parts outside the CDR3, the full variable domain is NAGVMQNPRHLVRRRGQEARLRCSPMKGHSHVYWYRQLPEEGLKFMVYLQKENIIDESGMPKERFSAEFPKEGPSILRIQQVVRGDSAAYFCASSPPSSTGEETQYFGPGTRLLVL.

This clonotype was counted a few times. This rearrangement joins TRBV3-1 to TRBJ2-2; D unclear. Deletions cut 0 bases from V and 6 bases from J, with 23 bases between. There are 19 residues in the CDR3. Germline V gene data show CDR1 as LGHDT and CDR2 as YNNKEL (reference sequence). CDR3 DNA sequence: TGTGCCAGCAGCCAAGAACTCGCGCAAAGGTCATCGATCCCCGGGGAGCTGTTTTTT. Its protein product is CASSQELAQRSSIPGELFF.

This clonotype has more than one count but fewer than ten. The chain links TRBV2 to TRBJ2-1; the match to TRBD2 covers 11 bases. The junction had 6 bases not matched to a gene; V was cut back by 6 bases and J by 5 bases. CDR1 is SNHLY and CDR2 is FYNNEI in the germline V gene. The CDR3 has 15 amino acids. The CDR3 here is CASSAGLAVNNEQFF. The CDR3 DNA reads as TGTGCCAGCAGCGCGGGACTAGCGGTCAACAATGAGCAGTTCTTC.

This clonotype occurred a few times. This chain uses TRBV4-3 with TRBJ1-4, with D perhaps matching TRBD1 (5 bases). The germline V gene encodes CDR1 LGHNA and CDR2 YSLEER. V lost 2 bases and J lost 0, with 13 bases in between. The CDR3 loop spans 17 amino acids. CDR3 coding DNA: TGCGCCAGCAGCCAAAATTCTGACAGCGCAACTAATGAAAAACTGTTTTTT. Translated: CASSQNSDSATNEKLFF.